Reported below is one T cell receptor beta chain. This entry is derived from a study of control samples from healthy donors and cancer patients. Sequencing used immunoSEQ multiplex PCR; TCRdb keeps in-frame clones, though not all of them. The top ten hold about 3.9% of the sample, which has about 29,000 clones, 70% to 90% seen once. The germline V gene encodes CDR1 SGHTA and CDR2 FQGNSA. V lost 5 bases and J lost 4, with 11 bases in between. CDR3 length equals 13 residues. The J gene is TRBJ2-5, the V gene TRBV7-2; D call uncertain. The source material was formalin-fixed, paraffin-embedded tissue. The receptor's source is a female donor with melanoma. The CDR3, as DNA: TGTGCCAGCAGCCTCCATGCACGAGAGACCCAGTACTTC. Translating gives CASSLHARETQYF.